These 5 T cell receptor beta chains came from one sample sequenced in a study of cytomegalovirus exposure and HLA in healthy donors. Only in-frame clones appear in the TCRdb table, and some are missing; sequencing was by immunoSEQ multiplex PCR. The sample lists 330,000 or so clones, around 86% occurring once. Sequencing was performed on PBMCs. These receptors originate from a woman in her late teens or twenties in good health and CMV-seronegative.

This chain joins TRBV6-5 and TRBJ2-7; a weak D match, TRBD2 (6 bases). The CDR3 is 16 amino acids. In germline, CDR1 is MNHEY, CDR2 SVGAGI. The V end lost 2 bases, the J end lost 3 bases, and 17 bases lay between the germline ends. CDR3 in DNA: TGTGCCAGCAGTTACCGGCCCCTCGGGGGTAGCTACGAGCAGTACTTC. As protein: CASSYRPLGGSYEQYF.

The chain uses TRBV6-5 and TRBJ2-7, with 10 positions matching TRBD1. The trim removed 3 bases at V and 3 bases at J, leaving 5 bases unmatched. Germline V gene data show CDR1 as MNHEY and CDR2 as SVGAGI. This CDR3 region has 15 residues. Here the CDR3 reads CASSYGQGGNYEQYF. The CDR3 DNA sequence: TGTGCCAGCAGTTATGGACAGGGGGGGAACTACGAGCAGTACTTC.

This chain connects TRBV9 to TRBJ2-7; TRBD1 agrees at 9 bases. Germline V gene lookup returns CDR1 SGDLS and CDR2 YYNGEE. J gave up 1 base and V 4 bases, and 6 bases lay outside the gene matches. This CDR3 is 15 amino acids long. The CDR3: CASSPRDRASYEQYF. In DNA form, the CDR3 reads TGTGCCAGCAGCCCAAGGGACAGGGCTTCCTACGAGCAGTACTTC.

The chain uses TRBV27 and TRBJ1-5; tentative D call: TRBD1 (5 bases). Per germline, CDR1 MNHEY and CDR2 SMNVEV (reference sequence). The CDR3 runs to 14 residues. Trimming removed 2 bases at V and 1 base at J, with 6 bases between. The chain's CDR3 is CASSLAGSNQPQHF. The CDR3 nucleotides read TGTGCCAGCAGTTTAGCAGGGAGCAATCAGCCCCAGCATTTT.

This sequence joins TRBV29-1 and TRBJ2-1; 9 nucleotides align to TRBD1. The germline gives CDR1 SQVTM, CDR2 ANQGSEA. This CDR3 is built from 13 residues. V lost 4 bases and J lost 6; bases outside the gene matches: 4. The CDR3 here is CSVGGTGFNEQFF. In DNA form, the CDR3 reads TGCAGCGTTGGCGGGACAGGGTTCAATGAGCAGTTCTTC.